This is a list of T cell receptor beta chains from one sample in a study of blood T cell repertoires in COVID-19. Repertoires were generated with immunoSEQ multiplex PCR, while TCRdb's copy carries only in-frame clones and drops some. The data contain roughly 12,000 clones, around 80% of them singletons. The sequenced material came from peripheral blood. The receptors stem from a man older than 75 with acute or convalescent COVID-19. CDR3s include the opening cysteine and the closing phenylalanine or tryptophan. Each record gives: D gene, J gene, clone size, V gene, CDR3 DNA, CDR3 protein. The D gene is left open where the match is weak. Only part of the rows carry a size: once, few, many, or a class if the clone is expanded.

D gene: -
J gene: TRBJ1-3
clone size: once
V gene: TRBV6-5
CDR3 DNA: TGTGCCAGCAGTTACTCCGGACACCTCGAGGACACCATATATTTT
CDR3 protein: CASSYSGHLEDTIYF

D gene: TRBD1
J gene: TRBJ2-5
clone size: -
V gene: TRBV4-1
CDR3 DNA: TGCGCCAGCAGCCCGACAGGGGGCGATCATCAGACCCAGTACTTC
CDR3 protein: CASSPTGGDHQTQYF

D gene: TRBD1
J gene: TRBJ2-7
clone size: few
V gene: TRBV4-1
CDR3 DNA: TGCGCCAGCAGCGCCCCCTCCGCCGGGACAGGGGGCCGCGAGCAGTACTTC
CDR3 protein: CASSAPSAGTGGREQYF

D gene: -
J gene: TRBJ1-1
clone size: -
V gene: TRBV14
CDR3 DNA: TGTGCCAGCAGCCAAGCAGGGATGAACACTGAAGCTTTCTTT
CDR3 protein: CASSQAGMNTEAFF

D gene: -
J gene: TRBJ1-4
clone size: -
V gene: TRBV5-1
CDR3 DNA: TGCGCCAGCCACCCCGGGATACCGGGTGAAAAACTGTTTTTT
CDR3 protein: CASHPGIPGEKLFF

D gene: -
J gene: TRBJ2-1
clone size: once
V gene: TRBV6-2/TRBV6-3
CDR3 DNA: TGTGCCAGCAGTTACTTTAACAATGAGCAGTTCTTC
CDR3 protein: CASSYFNNEQFF

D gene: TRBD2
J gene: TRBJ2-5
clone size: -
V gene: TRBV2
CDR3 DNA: TGTGCCAGCAAGACTAGCGGGCAAGAGACCCAGTACTTC
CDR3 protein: CASKTSGQETQYF

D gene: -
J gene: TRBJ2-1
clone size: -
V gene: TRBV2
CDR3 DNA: TGTGCCAGCAGTGAAAGGGAGGACTACTACAATGAGCAGTTCTTC
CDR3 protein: CASSEREDYYNEQFF

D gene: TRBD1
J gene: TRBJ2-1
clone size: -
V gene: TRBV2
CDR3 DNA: TGTGCCAGCAGTGAATCAGGGGGCGAGGGACTTATTTCCTACAATGAGCAGTTCTTC
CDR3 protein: CASSESGGEGLISYNEQFF

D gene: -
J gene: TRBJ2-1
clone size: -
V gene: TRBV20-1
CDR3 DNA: TGCAGTGCCGTCCTAGGAGGGGGCGTCTTC
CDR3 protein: CSAVLGGGVF

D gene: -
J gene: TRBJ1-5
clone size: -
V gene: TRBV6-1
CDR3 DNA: TGTGCCAGCAGTGAACAGACAGGCCGGGGGGATCAGCCCCAGCATTTT
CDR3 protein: CASSEQTGRGDQPQHF

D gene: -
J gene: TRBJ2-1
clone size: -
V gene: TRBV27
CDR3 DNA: TGTGCCAGCAGCTCCCCCGGGGAATTCGGGAATGAGCAGTTCTTC
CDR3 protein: CASSSPGEFGNEQFF

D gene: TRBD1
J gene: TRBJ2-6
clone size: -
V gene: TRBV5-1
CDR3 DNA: TGCGCCAGCTCGGAGGGGACAGGGTCTGGGGCCAACGTCCTGACTTTC
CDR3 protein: CASSEGTGSGANVLTF

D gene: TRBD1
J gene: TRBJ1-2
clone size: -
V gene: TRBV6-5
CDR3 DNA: TGTGCCAGCAGCCAGGGACAGCCGAGGCATGGCTACACCTTC
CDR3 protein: CASSQGQPRHGYTF

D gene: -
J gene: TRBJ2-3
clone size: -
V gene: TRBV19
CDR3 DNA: TGTGCCAGTAGTTTTGGGACAAGTGCAGATACGCAGTATTTT
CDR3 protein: CASSFGTSADTQYF

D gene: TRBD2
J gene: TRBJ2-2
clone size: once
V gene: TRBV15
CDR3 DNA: TGTGCCACCAGCAGAGATCTCTCGGGGGGGTCCGGGGAGCTGTTTTTT
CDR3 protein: CATSRDLSGGSGELFF

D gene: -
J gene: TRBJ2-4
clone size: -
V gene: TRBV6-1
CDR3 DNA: TGTGCCAGCAGTGAAGCGCTTCTAGGGGGAAGCATTCAGTACTTC
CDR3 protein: CASSEALLGGSIQYF

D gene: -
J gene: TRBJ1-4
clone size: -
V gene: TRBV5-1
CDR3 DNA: TGCGCCAGCAGCCCATTAACAGGGCGTGGAGAAAAACTGTTTTTT
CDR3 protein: CASSPLTGRGEKLFF

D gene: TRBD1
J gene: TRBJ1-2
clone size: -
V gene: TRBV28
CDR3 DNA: TGTGCCAGCAACTCAGGGGGTCCCCTCTCCTATGGCTACACCTTC
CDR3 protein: CASNSGGPLSYGYTF

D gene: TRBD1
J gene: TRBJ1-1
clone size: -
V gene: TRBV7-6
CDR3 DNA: TGTGCCAGCAGCTTAGGGACAGGGCACACTGAAGCTTTCTTT
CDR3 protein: CASSLGTGHTEAFF

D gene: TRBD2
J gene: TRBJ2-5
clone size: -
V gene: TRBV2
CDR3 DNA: TGTGCCAGCAGCGAGACTAGCGGGGGAGGAGAGACCCAGTACTTC
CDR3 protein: CASSETSGGGETQYF

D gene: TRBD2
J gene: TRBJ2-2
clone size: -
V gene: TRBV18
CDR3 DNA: TGTGCCAGCTCACCGAGGACTAGCGGGAACACCGGGGAGCTGTTTTTT
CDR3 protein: CASSPRTSGNTGELFF

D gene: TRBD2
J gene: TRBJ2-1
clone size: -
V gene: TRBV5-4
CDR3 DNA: TGTGCCAGCAGCACCTTACTAGCGGGGGGATACAATGAGCAGTTCTTC
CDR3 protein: CASSTLLAGGYNEQFF

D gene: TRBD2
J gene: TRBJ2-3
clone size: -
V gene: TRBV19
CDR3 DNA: TGTGCCAGTACCCTTCGGCGGGGGGGGCAAGGAGATACGCAGTATTTT
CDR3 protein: CASTLRRGGQGDTQYF

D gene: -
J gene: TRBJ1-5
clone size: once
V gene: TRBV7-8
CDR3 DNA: TGTGCCAGCAGCTTAGAGATACTTTCAGGGCAGCCCCAGCATTTT
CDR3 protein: CASSLEILSGQPQHF

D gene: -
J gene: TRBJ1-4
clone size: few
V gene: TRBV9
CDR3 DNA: TGTGCCAGCAGCGGCCAGGGCGGCGGTAATGAAAAACTGTTTTTT
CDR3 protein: CASSGQGGGNEKLFF

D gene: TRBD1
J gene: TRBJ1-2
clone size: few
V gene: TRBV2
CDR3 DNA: TGTGCCAGCAGTGTTACAGGGGATAACTATGGCTACACCTTC
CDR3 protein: CASSVTGDNYGYTF

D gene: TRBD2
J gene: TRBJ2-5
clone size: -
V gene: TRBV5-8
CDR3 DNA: TGTGCCAGCAGCTTAGCGGGGGGGAAGACCCAGTACTTC
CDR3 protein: CASSLAGGKTQYF

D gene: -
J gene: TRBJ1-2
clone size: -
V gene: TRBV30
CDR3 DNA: TGTGCCTGGATAACAGGTTATGGCTACACCTTC
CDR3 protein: CAWITGYGYTF

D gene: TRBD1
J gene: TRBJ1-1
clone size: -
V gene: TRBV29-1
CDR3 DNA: TGCAGCGTTGAACCAACGAGGTTTGACAGGGCAAACACTGAAGCTTTCTTT
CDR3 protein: CSVEPTRFDRANTEAFF

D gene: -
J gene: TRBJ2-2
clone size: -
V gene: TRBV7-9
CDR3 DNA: TGTGCCAGCAGCCGTCCCCTGGGCGTGTACACCGGGGAGCTGTTTTTT
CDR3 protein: CASSRPLGVYTGELFF

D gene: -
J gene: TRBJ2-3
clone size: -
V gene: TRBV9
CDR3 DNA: TGTGCCAGCAGTATCTCAGGGGCCCTGGACACAGATACGCAGTATTTT
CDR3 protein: CASSISGALDTDTQYF